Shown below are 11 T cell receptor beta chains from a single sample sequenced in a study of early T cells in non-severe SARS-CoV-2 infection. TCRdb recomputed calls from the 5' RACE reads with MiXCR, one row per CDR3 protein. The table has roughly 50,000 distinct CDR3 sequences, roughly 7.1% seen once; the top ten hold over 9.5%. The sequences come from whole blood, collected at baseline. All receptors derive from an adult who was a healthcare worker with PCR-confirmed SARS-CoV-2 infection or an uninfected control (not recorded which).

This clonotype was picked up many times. CDR3 in DNA: TGTGCCAGCAGCCAAGTATGGACAGCATACGAGCAGTACTTC. As protein: CASSQVWTAYEQYF. This sequence joins TRBV3-2 and TRBJ2-7; TRBD1, the table's D call, was not compared with the DNA. TRBV3-2 is a listed pseudogene. The CDR3 covers 14 residues.

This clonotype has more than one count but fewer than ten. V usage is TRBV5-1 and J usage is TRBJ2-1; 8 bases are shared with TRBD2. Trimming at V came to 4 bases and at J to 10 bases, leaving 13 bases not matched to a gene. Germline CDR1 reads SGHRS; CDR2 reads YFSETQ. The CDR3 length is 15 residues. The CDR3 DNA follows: TGCGCCAGCAGCGCCTACTACGGGGGGGACCGGGAGCAGTTCTTC. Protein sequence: CASSAYYGGDREQFF. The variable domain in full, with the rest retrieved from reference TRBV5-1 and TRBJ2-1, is KAGVTQTPRYLIKTRGQQVTLSCSPISGHRSVSWYQQTPGQGLQFLFEYFSETQRNKGNFPGRFSGRQFSNSRSEMNVSTLELGDSALYLCASSAYYGGDREQFFGPGTRLTVL.

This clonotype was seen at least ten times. The CDR3 region has the DNA TGTGCCAGCTCACCACGCAGGGACAATCAGCCCCAGCATTTT. Encoded protein: CASSPRRDNQPQHF. The genes are TRBV18 and TRBJ1-5, with a weak D call TRBD1 (5 bases). This CDR3 is built from 14 residues. The germline V gene has CDR1 KGHSH and CDR2 LQKENI. V lost 1 base, J lost 3 bases, and 7 bases lay in between.

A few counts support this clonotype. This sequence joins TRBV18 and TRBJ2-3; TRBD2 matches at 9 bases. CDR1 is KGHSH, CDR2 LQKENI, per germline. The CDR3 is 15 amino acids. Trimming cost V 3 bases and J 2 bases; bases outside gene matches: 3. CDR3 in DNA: TGTGCCAGCTCACCGTTAGCGGGAGCCACAGATACGCAGTATTTT. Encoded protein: CASSPLAGATDTQYF. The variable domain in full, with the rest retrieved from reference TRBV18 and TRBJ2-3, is NAGVMQNPRHLVRRRGQEARLRCSPMKGHSHVYWYRQLPEEGLKFMVYLQKENIIDESGMPKERFSAEFPKEGPSILRIQQVVRGDSAAYFCASSPLAGATDTQYFGPGTRLTVL.

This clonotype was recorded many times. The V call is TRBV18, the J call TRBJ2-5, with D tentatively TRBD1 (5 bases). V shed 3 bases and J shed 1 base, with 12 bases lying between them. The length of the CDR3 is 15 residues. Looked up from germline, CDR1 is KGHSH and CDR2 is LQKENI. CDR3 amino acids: CASSPRDSFQETQYF. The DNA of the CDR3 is TGTGCCAGCTCACCTCGAGACAGTTTCCAAGAGACCCAGTACTTC.

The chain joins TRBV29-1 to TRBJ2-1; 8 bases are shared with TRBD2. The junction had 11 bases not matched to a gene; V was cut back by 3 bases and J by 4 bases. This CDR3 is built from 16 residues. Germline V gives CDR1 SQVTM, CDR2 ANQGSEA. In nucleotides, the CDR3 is TGCAGCGTTGATGACGAGAGAGCGGGAGCTTACAATGAGCAGTTCTTC. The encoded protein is CSVDDERAGAYNEQFF.

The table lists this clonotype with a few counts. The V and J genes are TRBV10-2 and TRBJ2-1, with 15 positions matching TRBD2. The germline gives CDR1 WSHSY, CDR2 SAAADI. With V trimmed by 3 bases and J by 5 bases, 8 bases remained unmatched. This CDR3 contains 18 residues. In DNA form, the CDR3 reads TGCGCCAGCAGTGACCCTGGGACTAGCGGGAGGAGCAACAATGAGCAGTTCTTC. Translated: CASSDPGTSGRSNNEQFF.

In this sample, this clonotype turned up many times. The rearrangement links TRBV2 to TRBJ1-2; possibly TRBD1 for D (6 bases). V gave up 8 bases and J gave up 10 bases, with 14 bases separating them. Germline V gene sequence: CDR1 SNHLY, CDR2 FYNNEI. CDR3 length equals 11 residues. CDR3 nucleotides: TGTGCCAGCGGCCGACAGGTCGCCTACACCTTC. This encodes CASGRQVAYTF.

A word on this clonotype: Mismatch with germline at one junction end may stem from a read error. CDR3 nucleotide sequence: TGTGCCAGCAGTATCTACCTATATGGGGGAGGGAACACTGGGGAGCTGTTTTTT. The encoded protein is CASSIYLYGGGNTGELFF. The rearrangement uses TRBV28 and TRBJ2-2, with TRBD2 matching over 7 bases. This CDR3 is built from 18 residues. Germline values: CDR1 MDHEN, CDR2 SYDVKM.

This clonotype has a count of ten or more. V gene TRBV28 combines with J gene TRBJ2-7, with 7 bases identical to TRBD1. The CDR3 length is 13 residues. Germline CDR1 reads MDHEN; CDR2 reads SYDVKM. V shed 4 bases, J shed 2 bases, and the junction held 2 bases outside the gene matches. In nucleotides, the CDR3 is TGTGCCAGCAGTTCGGACAGGACCTACGAGCAGTACTTC. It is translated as CASSSDRTYEQYF.

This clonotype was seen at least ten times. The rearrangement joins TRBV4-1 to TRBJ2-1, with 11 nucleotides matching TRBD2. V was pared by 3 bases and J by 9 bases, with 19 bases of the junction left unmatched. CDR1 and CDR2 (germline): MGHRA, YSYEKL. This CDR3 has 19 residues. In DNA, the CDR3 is TGCGCCAGCAGCCATGGTAGACTAGCGGGAAGGTACGGTGTTACTGAGCAGTTCTTC. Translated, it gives CASSHGRLAGRYGVTEQFF.